Described below is a single TCR beta chain sequence and its context. Its antigen is undetermined. The data stem from a study of T cell responses to AZD1222 COVID-19 vaccine. Notes on the study in general: Among the donors, most were white British and more were female, and clonal diversity was possibly underestimated. Per reports, nearly half of all spike-specific TCRs target regions that are unmutated in variants. At study baseline, merely six AZD1222 recipients were seropositive. There were vaccine-associated CD4 TCRs across spike, dominant at 160-218 and 743-854.

Between the trimmed V and J ends, which lost 6 bases and 5 bases, there was a span of 10 bases. The CDR3 length is 12 residues. Germline V gene sequence: CDR1 LGHNT, CDR2 FRNRAP. This table comes from immunoSEQ multiplex PCR, and its TCRdb copy is limited to in-frame clones, with some not included. The sample yields about 190,000 clones, about 90% seen once. This chain uses TRBV12-5 with TRBJ2-5; D possibly corresponds to TRBD2 (5 bases). This clonotype was obtained from an adult in good health. The source was peripheral blood, collected on day 0 of MenACWY control vaccination. The CDR3 DNA sequence: TGTGCTAGTGGGGCGACGGGGGAGACCCAGTACTTC. As protein: CASGATGETQYF.